A single sample gave rise to the 23 T cell receptor beta chains below, sequenced in a study of blood T cell repertoires in COVID-19. Clones were read by immunoSEQ multiplex PCR, and TCRdb kept only the in-frame ones, dropping some. The sample has some 260,000 clones, about 88% seen once. The material sequenced was peripheral blood. These receptors were obtained from a woman aged 40 to 50 who had recovered from COVID-19.

This rearrangement joins TRBV30 to TRBJ2-7; D possibly corresponds to TRBD2 (5 bases). Trimming removed 7 bases at V and 4 bases at J, with 14 bases between. Germline CDR1 and CDR2: GTSNPN and SVGIG (reference sequence). The CDR3 is 12 residues long. The CDR3 bases are TGTGCCTCGGGGAGTCAGTTATACGAGCAGTACTTC. As protein: CASGSQLYEQYF.

The chain carries TRBV4-2 and TRBJ1-4; TRBD1 matches 10 bases. Germline CDR1 and CDR2: LGHNA and YNFKEQ. Germline trimming cut 4 bases from V and 6 bases from J; bases unmatched to any gene: 5. The CDR3 consists of 15 residues. CDR3 coding DNA: TGTGCCAGCAGCCTGGCCGGGACAGGGGATGAAAAACTGTTTTTT. Translation: CASSLAGTGDEKLFF.

V gene TRBV5-1 combines with J gene TRBJ1-1; 8 positions agree with TRBD1. CDR3 length: 15 residues. CDR1 is SGHRS and CDR2 is YFSETQ in the germline V gene. The junction had 6 bases not matched to a gene; V was cut back by 4 bases and J by 1 base. The CDR3 DNA follows: TGCGCCAGCAGCAACGACAGGGGCAGGAACACTGAAGCTTTCTTT. Residues: CASSNDRGRNTEAFF.

The V gene is TRBV6-5, the J gene TRBJ1-5; D ambiguous. Germline V gene lookup returns CDR1 MNHEY and CDR2 SVGAGI. The CDR3 spans 13 residues. Trimming cost V 2 bases and J 6 bases, with 8 bases left between them. CDR3: CASSYREGQPQHF. CDR3 in DNA: TGTGCCAGCAGTTACAGGGAGGGTCAGCCCCAGCATTTT.

This sequence joins TRBV6-2 or TRBV6-3 and TRBJ2-6, with a weak D call TRBD2 (5 bases). V lost 2 bases and J 4 bases, leaving 9 bases between the germline ends. Germline CDR1 is MNHEY and CDR2 is SVGEGT. The CDR3 totals 15 residues. The DNA of the CDR3 is TGTGCCAGCAGTTACGTCGGGGTGGGGGCCAACGTCCTGACTTTC. Encoded protein: CASSYVGVGANVLTF.

The chain combines TRBV13 with TRBJ1-3; D gene unclear. Germline CDR1 reads PRHDT; CDR2 reads FYEKMQ (reference sequence). CDR3 length: 13 amino acids. Trimming removed 5 bases at V and 3 bases at J, with 8 bases between. The CDR3 DNA sequence: TGTGCCAGCAGCCCCCAATTTGGAAACACCATATATTTT. Encoded protein: CASSPQFGNTIYF.

The chain has TRBV2 and TRBJ2-7; maybe TRBD1 (6 bases). CDR1 is SNHLY and CDR2 is FYNNEI in the germline V gene. The ends were cut back, 4 bases at V and 7 bases at J, with 11 bases in the middle. The CDR3 totals 12 residues. CDR3 amino acids: CASSAYREEQYF. The CDR3 DNA reads as TGTGCCAGCAGTGCCTACAGGGAAGAGCAGTACTTC. Supplemented by reference TRBV2 and TRBJ2-7, the full variable domain reads EPEVTQTPSHQVTQMGQEVILRCVPISNHLYFYWYRQILGQKVEFLVSFYNNEISEKSEIFDDQFSVERPDGSNFTLKIRSTKLEDSAMYFCASSAYREEQYFGPGTRLTVT.

The rearrangement joins TRBV5-1 to TRBJ1-2, with a tentative D call TRBD1 (5 bases). The CDR3 has 16 residues. Germline CDR1 SGHRS, CDR2 YFSETQ. V was pared by 6 bases and J by 4 bases, with 22 bases between. The CDR3 spells CASNPGQLGLGYGYTF. CDR3 in DNA: TGCGCCAGCAACCCAGGTCAATTGGGGCTCGGCTATGGCTACACCTTC.

The CDR3 DNA sequence: TGTGCCAGCAGCTTGGAACAGGGTTTCGGTAGTGAAGCTTTCTTT. Its translation: CASSLEQGFGSEAFF. The rearrangement links TRBV7-3 to TRBJ1-1, with a weak D call TRBD1 (6 bases). With 3 bases removed from V and 7 bases from J, the gap between germline ends came to 18 bases. Germline CDR1 SGHTA, CDR2 FQGTGA. CDR3 size: 15 residues.

This chain uses TRBV5-1 with TRBJ2-3; a weak D match, TRBD1 (5 bases). This CDR3 spans 15 amino acids. Trimming stripped 6 bases from V and 1 base from J, with 15 bases between. Germline assignment: CDR1 SGHRS and CDR2 YFSETQ. The CDR3 DNA is TGCGCCAGCACCATCGGCCTAGGGGGCACAGATACGCAGTATTTT. Amino acid sequence: CASTIGLGGTDTQYF.

This clone was picked up a small number of times. The rearrangement links TRBV29-1 to TRBJ2-1, with 13 bases aligning to TRBD2. This CDR3 region has 14 residues. V gave up 4 bases and J gave up 6 bases; unmatched junction bases: 3. Germline V gives CDR1 SQVTM, CDR2 ANQGSEA. The CDR3 here is CSVARLAGGNEQFF. DNA of the CDR3: TGCAGCGTTGCCCGACTAGCGGGAGGCAATGAGCAGTTCTTC.

The chain carries TRBV24-1 and TRBJ2-3; D gene uncertain. Germline V gene lookup returns CDR1 KGHDR and CDR2 SFDVKD. CDR3 length: 16 amino acids. Deletions cut 3 bases from V and 2 bases from J, with 14 bases between. The CDR3 region has the DNA TGTGCCACCAGTGATCCCATCCGGTCAATCACAGATACGCAGTATTTT. This encodes CATSDPIRSITDTQYF.

This chain links TRBV28 with TRBJ1-3; the D is unclear. The CDR3 loop spans 17 amino acids. Trimming removed 5 bases from V and 4 bases from J, with 21 bases in between. CDR1 and CDR2 (germline): MDHEN, SYDVKM. In DNA, the CDR3 is TGTGCCAGCAGTCTACCAGGCAGTTCCGCTATAGGAAACACCATATATTTT. This sequence encodes CASSLPGSSAIGNTIYF.

The V and J genes are TRBV6-6 and TRBJ2-7; TRBD1 matches at 7 bases. The CDR3 is made up of 15 amino acids. Germline V CDR1 and CDR2: MNHNY, SVGAGI (reference sequence). Losses at the gene ends were 5 bases for V and 3 bases for J; bases not matched to a gene: 10. The CDR3 DNA follows: TGTGCCAGCAGTCCGGGACAGTCTCCTCTCTACGAGCAGTACTTC. Protein sequence: CASSPGQSPLYEQYF.

This clone was recorded once. This sequence joins TRBV7-3 and TRBJ2-3, with a tentative D call TRBD2 (7 bases). The CDR3 is 13 residues long. Trimming took off 5 bases at V and 5 bases at J, with 11 bases between the two ends. Germline assignment: CDR1 SGHTA and CDR2 FQGTGA. The CDR3 loop is CASSEGGRDTQYF. In DNA form, the CDR3 reads TGTGCCAGCAGCGAGGGGGGGAGAGATACGCAGTATTTT.

The CDR3 nucleotides are TGTGCCAGCAGAGGACAGGGTCTAGATAATGAGCAGTTCTTC. Translation gives CASRGQGLDNEQFF. The rearrangement uses TRBV11-2 and TRBJ2-1; 8 bases align to TRBD1. Germline CDR1 and CDR2: SGHAT and FQNNGV. The CDR3 totals 14 residues. V lost 6 bases, J lost 7 bases, and 8 bases stayed unmatched.

The CDR3 region has the DNA TGTGCCAGCAGCCCCGGGGGGGGCCTTAACTACAATGAGCAGTTCTTC. It yields the protein CASSPGGGLNYNEQFF. The rearrangement uses TRBV11-3 and TRBJ2-1, with TRBD2 matching over 8 bases. Germline V gene lookup returns CDR1 SGHNT and CDR2 YENEEA. J was trimmed by 3 bases and V by 5 bases; bases with no gene match: 9. The CDR3 sequence is 16 residues long.

The chain carries TRBV27 and TRBJ1-5, with 7 bases matching TRBD1. This CDR3 comprises 15 residues. Germline assignment: CDR1 MNHEY and CDR2 SMNVEV (reference sequence). Trimming removed 5 bases from V and 0 bases from J; junction bases left unmatched: 4. CDR3 in amino acids: CASSARDSSNQPQHF. CDR3 in DNA: TGTGCCAGCAGTGCACGGGACAGTAGCAATCAGCCCCAGCATTTT.

The chain uses TRBV6-2 or TRBV6-3 and TRBJ1-2; D call uncertain. V was clipped by 6 bases and J by 2 bases, with 10 bases between them. CDR3 length: 13 amino acids. Germline assignment: CDR1 MNHEY and CDR2 SVGEGT. CDR3 sequence: CASSRTENYGYTF. The CDR3, as DNA: TGTGCCAGCAGCAGAACAGAGAACTATGGCTACACCTTC.

With regard to this clone: This sample includes further DNA sequences coding for the same CDR3. This chain joins TRBV18 and TRBJ1-5, with D possibly TRBD1 on 6 matching bases. Germline CDR1 reads KGHSH; CDR2 reads LQKENI. This CDR3 contains 14 residues. V was trimmed by 6 bases and J by 1 base, leaving 10 bases between them. CDR3 loop: CASSPGQSNQPQHF. The DNA for the CDR3 is TGTGCCAGCTCGCCCGGACAGAGCAATCAGCCCCAGCATTTT.

This chain links TRBV7-2 with TRBJ2-1; D possibly corresponds to TRBD2 (6 bases). CDR3 size: 15 residues. Germline CDR1 SGHTA, CDR2 FQGNSA. V lost 1 base and J lost 8, with 15 bases in between. Here the CDR3 reads CASSLDRVSGDEQFF. The CDR3 DNA reads as TGTGCCAGCAGCTTAGATAGAGTGTCGGGGGATGAGCAGTTCTTC.

The gene calls are TRBV7-2 and TRBJ2-1, with D unresolved. V gave up 5 bases and J gave up 4 bases, with 15 bases separating them. Germline loops: CDR1 SGHTA, CDR2 FQGNSA. The CDR3 extends over 15 amino acids. The CDR3, as DNA: TGTGCCAGCAGCATGACTCTAGGAGAATACAATGAGCAGTTCTTC. This gives the protein CASSMTLGEYNEQFF.

The rearrangement links TRBV7-3 to TRBJ2-2, with 7 bases lining up with TRBD1. V was clipped by 4 bases and J by 7 bases; unmatched bases: 9. The CDR3 runs to 15 residues. In germline, CDR1 is SGHTA, CDR2 FQGTGA. The DNA of the CDR3 is TGTGCCAGCAGCTCAACAGGGGTTCGAAACGGGGAGCTGTTTTTT. It translates to CASSSTGVRNGELFF.